These 15 T cell receptor beta chains came from one sample sequenced in a study of blood T cell repertoires in COVID-19. The method was immunoSEQ multiplex PCR; TCRdb's version includes in-frame clones alone and lacks a portion of them. Of fewer than 250,000 clones listed, about 90% are singletons. Source material: PBMCs or T cells enriched from blood (not recorded which). These receptors came from a woman younger than 35 who had recovered from COVID-19.

This chain links TRBV30 with TRBJ2-5; 9 nucleotides line up with TRBD2. Germline V lookup: CDR1 GTSNPN, CDR2 SVGIG (reference sequence). V shed 0 bases and J 0 bases; nucleotides not matched to a gene: 17. This CDR3 comprises 20 residues. CDR3 DNA sequence: TGTGCCTGGAGTGTCCCCTTCCCTGGCGGGGGGGCCTTGTACCAAGAGACCCAGTACTTC. Encoded protein: CAWSVPFPGGGALYQETQYF.

The CDR3 region has the DNA TGTGCCAGCAGCTTAAGCGCCGAGAACAATGAGCAGTTCTTC. Its translation: CASSLSAENNEQFF. The chain recombines TRBV7-3 with TRBJ2-1; D ambiguous. Per the germline V gene, CDR1 is SGHTA and CDR2 is FQGTGA. The CDR3 sequence is 14 residues long. Trimming left V 1 base short and J 5 bases short, with 9 bases between.

Comment on this clone: The same CDR3 is also encoded by other DNA sequences in this sample. The chain combines TRBV3-1 (or the pseudogene TRBV3-2) with TRBJ1-6; 8 bases are a match to TRBD1. The ends lost 1 base at V and 10 bases at J; junction bases unmatched: 3. This CDR3 comprises 14 residues. CDR1 and CDR2 (germline): LGHDT, YNNKEL (reference sequence). CDR3: CASSQGQGQSPLHF. For the CDR3, the DNA is TGTGCCAGCAGCCAAGGACAGGGGCAGTCACCCCTCCACTTT.

The chain combines TRBV3-1 (or the pseudogene TRBV3-2) with TRBJ1-1, with unresolved D. Per germline, CDR1 LGHDT and CDR2 YNNKEL (reference sequence). With 0 bases removed from V and 6 bases from J, the gap between germline ends came to 14 bases. The CDR3 has 15 residues. The CDR3 nucleotides are TGTGCCAGCAGCCAAGATAATGGGCCTGGCGCTGAAGCTTTCTTT. Amino acids: CASSQDNGPGAEAFF.

The genes are TRBV4-2 and TRBJ2-2; TRBD2 matches at 9 bases. V shed 8 bases and J 1 base; nucleotides not matched to a gene: 8. The CDR3 loop spans 16 amino acids. Germline CDR1 is LGHNA and CDR2 is YNFKEQ. The CDR3 DNA follows: TGTGCCAGCGGCCCCGGACTAGCGCAGAACACCGGGGAGCTGTTTTTT. Protein: CASGPGLAQNTGELFF.

The chain links TRBV5-6 to TRBJ1-1, with D possibly being TRBD1 (5 bases). CDR1 and CDR2 (germline): SGHDT, YYEEEE. Trimming cost V 4 bases and J 7 bases, with 17 bases left between them. The CDR3 runs 14 residues. The CDR3 bases are TGTGCCAGCAGCCGATCCTCGTCGGGGGATGAAGCTTTCTTT. Its protein product is CASSRSSSGDEAFF.

The chain employs TRBV7-9 and TRBJ2-7; D call uncertain. The germline V gene has CDR1 SEHNR and CDR2 FQNEAQ (reference sequence). V was shortened by 1 base and J by 5 bases, with 6 bases between the two germline ends. The CDR3 covers 12 residues. CDR3 nucleotides: TGTGCCAGCAGCTTAGTAGTCCACGAGCAGTACTTC. Encoded protein: CASSLVVHEQYF. Full variable domain (rest looked up from reference TRBV7-9 and TRBJ2-7): DTGVSQNPRHKITKRGQNVTFRCDPISEHNRLYWYRQTLGQGPEFLTYFQNEAQLEKSRLLSDRFSAERPKGSFSTLEIQRTEQGDSAMYLCASSLVVHEQYFGPGTRLTVT.

The chain couples TRBV19 to TRBJ1-2; TRBD1 agrees at 7 bases. V was clipped by 4 bases and J by 3 bases; unmatched bases: 5. CDR3 length: 14 residues. Germline V gene lookup returns CDR1 LNHDA and CDR2 SQIVND (reference sequence). The CDR3: CASSNRTGDYGYTF. The CDR3 nucleotides are TGTGCCAGTAGTAACAGGACAGGTGACTATGGCTACACCTTC.

The sample holds one count of this clone. This chain joins TRBV5-1 and TRBJ1-1; no clear D gene. The V and J ends lost 0 bases and 5 bases respectively, with 14 bases between them. Germline CDR1 SGHRS, CDR2 YFSETQ. The CDR3 is 15 residues long. The CDR3 sequence is CASSLDATGRTEAFF. DNA for the CDR3: TGCGCCAGCAGCTTGGACGCCACTGGGAGGACTGAAGCTTTCTTT.

The genes are TRBV7-9 and TRBJ1-2; TRBD1 is a possible D gene (5 bases). There are 15 residues in the CDR3. Trimming left V 4 bases short and J 2 bases short, with 14 bases between. CDR1 and CDR2 from the germline V gene are SEHNR and FQNEAQ (reference sequence). The CDR3 region is CASSSPVGGNYGYTF. In DNA, the CDR3 is TGTGCCAGCAGCTCCCCAGTGGGGGGGAACTATGGCTACACCTTC.

This sequence joins TRBV3-1 (or the pseudogene TRBV3-2) and TRBJ2-3, with 7 bases lining up with TRBD2. CDR1 is LGHDT, CDR2 YNNKEL, per germline (reference sequence). The CDR3 totals 17 residues. J lost 2 bases, V lost 0 bases, and 8 bases had no gene match. DNA for the CDR3: TGTGCCAGCAGCCAAGACTCAGCGGGGCGTAACACAGATACGCAGTATTTT. Its protein is CASSQDSAGRNTDTQYF.

The chain uses TRBV9 and TRBJ2-3, with D hard to call. Trimming took 0 bases from V and 0 from J, leaving 11 bases between them. CDR3 length: 16 residues. The germline gives CDR1 SGDLS, CDR2 YYNGEE. CDR3 in DNA: TGTGCCAGCAGCGTAGTAGGCTTAGCTAGCACAGATACGCAGTATTTT. Translating gives CASSVVGLASTDTQYF.

The chain couples TRBV5-1 to TRBJ2-7; D ambiguous. Germline V gene sequence: CDR1 SGHRS, CDR2 YFSETQ. V was shortened by 5 bases and J by 4 bases, with 13 bases between the two germline ends. The CDR3 covers 13 residues. The CDR3 is CASRTDRVYEQYF. As DNA, the CDR3 is TGCGCCAGCAGAACCGACCGGGTGTACGAGCAGTACTTC.

The J gene is TRBJ2-5, the V gene TRBV9, with 15 bases fitting TRBD2. The CDR3 loop spans 16 amino acids. The V and J ends lost 4 bases and 5 bases, in that order; junction bases with no gene match: 6. Germline V gene data show CDR1 as SGDLS and CDR2 as YYNGEE. The CDR3 nucleotides are TGTGCCAGCAGCTCTGGACTAGCGGGGGGGCAGGAGACCCAGTACTTC. It specifies CASSSGLAGGQETQYF.

The chain recombines TRBV6-4 with TRBJ2-2, with D possibly TRBD1 on 6 matching bases. The CDR3 has 14 residues. V lost 1 base and J lost 4, with 7 bases in between. CDR1 is MRHNA, CDR2 SNTAGT, per germline. DNA of the CDR3: TGTGCCAGCAGTGACTTAGGGGGCACCGGGGAGCTGTTTTTT. Protein: CASSDLGGTGELFF.